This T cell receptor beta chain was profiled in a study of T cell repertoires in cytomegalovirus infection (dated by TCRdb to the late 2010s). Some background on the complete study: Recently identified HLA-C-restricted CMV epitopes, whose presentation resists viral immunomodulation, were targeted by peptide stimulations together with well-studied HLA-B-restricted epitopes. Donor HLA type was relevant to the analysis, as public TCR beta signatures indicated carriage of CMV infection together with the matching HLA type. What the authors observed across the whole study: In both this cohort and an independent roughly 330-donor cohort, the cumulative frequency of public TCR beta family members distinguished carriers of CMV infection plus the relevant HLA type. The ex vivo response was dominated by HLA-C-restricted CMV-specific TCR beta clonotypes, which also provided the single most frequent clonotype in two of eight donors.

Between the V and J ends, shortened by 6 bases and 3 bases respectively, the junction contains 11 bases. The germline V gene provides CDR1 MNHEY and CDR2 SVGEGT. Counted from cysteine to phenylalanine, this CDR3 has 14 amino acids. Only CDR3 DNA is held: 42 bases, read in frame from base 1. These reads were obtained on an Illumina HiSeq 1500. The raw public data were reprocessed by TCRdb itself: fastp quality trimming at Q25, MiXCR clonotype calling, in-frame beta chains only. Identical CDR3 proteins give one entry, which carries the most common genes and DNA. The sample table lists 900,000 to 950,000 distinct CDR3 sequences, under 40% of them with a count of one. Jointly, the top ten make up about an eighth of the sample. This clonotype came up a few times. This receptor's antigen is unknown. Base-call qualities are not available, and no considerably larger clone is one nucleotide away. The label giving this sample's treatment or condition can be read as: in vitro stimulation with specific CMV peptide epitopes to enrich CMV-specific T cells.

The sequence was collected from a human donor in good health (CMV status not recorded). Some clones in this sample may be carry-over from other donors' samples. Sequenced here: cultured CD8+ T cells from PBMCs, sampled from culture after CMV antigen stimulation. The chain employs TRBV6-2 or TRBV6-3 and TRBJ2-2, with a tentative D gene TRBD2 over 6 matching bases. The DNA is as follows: TGTGCCAGCAGGAAGGGACTGTACACCGGGGAGCTGTTTTTT. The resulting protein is CASRKGLYTGELFF.